Below are 20 T cell receptor beta chains sequenced from a single sample in a study of shared clonotypes between healthy human individuals. The assay was immunoSEQ multiplex PCR, and TCRdb's table has in-frame clones only and misses some. The data contain roughly 1,600,000 clones, about 98.5% of them singletons. The sample consisted of naive CD4+ T cells sorted from blood. Subset defined: CD45RA+ positively selected. Receptor source: a man aged 30 to 39 in good health.

V and J are TRBV25-1 and TRBJ2-1; 7 nucleotides align to TRBD2. This CDR3 contains 14 residues. With V trimmed by 7 bases and J by 8 bases, 11 bases remained unmatched. The germline V gene encodes CDR1 MGHDK and CDR2 SYGVNS. CDR3 loop: CASKRGGSVYEQFF. DNA of the CDR3: TGTGCCAGCAAGCGGGGAGGGAGCGTCTATGAGCAGTTCTTC.

This chain joins TRBV5-4 and TRBJ2-1; 11 bases are a match to TRBD2. Per the germline V gene, CDR1 is SGHNT and CDR2 is YYREEE (reference sequence). The CDR3 loop spans 15 amino acids. V was clipped by 5 bases and J by 5 bases; unmatched bases: 6. CDR3 protein: CASRSPGLADNEQFF. CDR3 nucleotides: TGTGCCAGCAGATCCCCGGGACTAGCGGACAATGAGCAGTTCTTC.

The chain recombines TRBV7-9 with TRBJ2-1, with unresolved D. CDR1 and CDR2 from the germline V gene are SEHNR and FQNEAQ (reference sequence). V was pared by 3 bases and J by 0 bases, with 9 bases between. The CDR3 loop spans 15 amino acids. Written as DNA, the CDR3 is TGTGCCAGCAGCTTGAAATCGGTCTCCTACAATGAGCAGTTCTTC. Translated: CASSLKSVSYNEQFF.

This sequence joins TRBV5-1 and TRBJ2-3, with 9 bases fitting TRBD2. From germline, CDR1 is SGHRS and CDR2 YFSETQ. The CDR3 covers 14 residues. Trimming took 1 base from V and 5 from J; bases not matched to a gene: 2. The CDR3 protein is CASSLNSGGDTQYF. CDR3 nucleotides: TGCGCCAGCAGCTTGAATAGCGGGGGAGATACGCAGTATTTT.

This rearrangement joins TRBV7-2 to TRBJ2-2; D is possibly TRBD1 (5 bases). The germline V gene encodes CDR1 SGHTA and CDR2 FQGNSA. The CDR3 has 16 amino acids. V shed 5 bases and J shed 0 bases, with 13 bases lying between them. The CDR3 nucleotides read TGTGCCAGCAGCCCCGTGGGGCCCGCGAACACCGGGGAGCTGTTTTTT. Amino acid sequence: CASSPVGPANTGELFF. The full variable domain, rest sourced from reference TRBV7-2 and TRBJ2-2, is GAGVSQSPSNKVTEKGKDVELRCDPISGHTALYWYRQSLGQGLEFLIYFQGNSAPDKSGLPSDRFSAERTGGSVSTLTIQRTQQEDSAVYLCASSPVGPANTGELFFGEGSRLTVL.

This clone was seen once. The genes are TRBV9 and TRBJ2-4; either TRBD1 or TRBD2 may supply D (6 bases each). The CDR3 has 21 amino acids. Trimming took 0 bases from V and 0 from J, leaving 25 bases between them. Germline V gene data show CDR1 as SGDLS and CDR2 as YYNGEE. Here the CDR3 DNA reads TGTGCCAGCAGCGTAGTTTCGGGGGCGTTTGGTCCGCCCAGAGCCAAAAACATTCAGTACTTC. Protein sequence: CASSVVSGAFGPPRAKNIQYF.

Here the CDR3 DNA reads TGTGCCAGCAGCCATCGGGTGACCCTCCTCTCCTACAATGAGCAGTTCTTC. Protein product: CASSHRVTLLSYNEQFF. This sequence joins TRBV14 and TRBJ2-1; D not resolved. V dropped 3 bases and J dropped 0 bases, with 15 bases sitting between them. Germline values: CDR1 SGHDN, CDR2 FVKESK. The CDR3 spans 17 residues.

Points on this clone: The junction shows a germline mismatch at one end, possibly a read error. Other DNA sequences of this sample code for an identical CDR3. The chain joins TRBV5-5 to TRBJ2-7, with D unclear. The CDR3 runs to 13 residues. Germline V gene data show CDR1 as SGHKS and CDR2 as YYEKEE (reference sequence). The CDR3 is CASSLMERFEQYF. The CDR3 DNA reads TGTGCCAGCAGCTTGATGGAGAGGTTCGAGCAGTATTTC.

The genes are TRBV7-2 and TRBJ1-1; weak D call: TRBD1 (6 bases). Germline loops: CDR1 SGHTA, CDR2 FQGNSA. Trimming left V 4 bases short and J 5 bases short, with 14 bases between. This CDR3 has 14 amino acids. For the CDR3, the DNA is TGTGCCAGCAGCTCCTCGAACAGGGTAACTGAAGCTTTCTTT. Translation: CASSSSNRVTEAFF.

The chain's CDR3 is CASSLPRGYEQYF. The CDR3 DNA reads as TGTGCCAGCAGTTTACCGCGGGGCTACGAGCAGTACTTC. The chain couples TRBV28 to TRBJ2-7, with D maybe TRBD2 (6 bases). The CDR3 has 13 amino acids. Germline V lookup: CDR1 MDHEN, CDR2 SYDVKM. The V end was cut by 2 bases, the J end by 3 bases, with 8 bases between. Drawing the rest from reference TRBV28 and TRBJ2-7, the complete variable domain is DVKVTQSSRYLVKRTGEKVFLECVQDMDHENMFWYRQDPGLGLRLIYFSYDVKMKEKGDIPEGYSVSREKKERFSLILESASTNQTSMYLCASSLPRGYEQYFGPGTRLTVT.

This chain links TRBV28 with TRBJ2-2; 9 bases are shared with TRBD2. The CDR3 is made up of 14 amino acids. The V segment lost 10 bases and the J segment 6 bases; nucleotides outside the gene matches: 9. CDR1 is MDHEN and CDR2 is SYDVKM in the germline V gene. CDR3 amino acids: CATLAGGPSGELFF. CDR3 sequence (DNA): TGTGCCACGCTCGCGGGAGGGCCATCCGGGGAGCTGTTTTTT.

V usage is TRBV10-3 and J usage is TRBJ2-1, with a possible D match to TRBD2 (5 bases). Per germline, CDR1 ENHRY and CDR2 SYGVKD. This CDR3 is built from 12 residues. Trimming shortened V by 4 bases and J by 9 bases, and 10 bases separated the two germline ends. CDR3 sequence: CAISAGGGEQFF. CDR3 coding DNA: TGTGCCATCAGTGCCGGAGGCGGTGAGCAGTTCTTC.

The J gene is TRBJ2-2, the V gene TRBV29-1; 10 bases fit TRBD1. The CDR3 totals 13 residues. The germline V gene encodes CDR1 SQVTM and CDR2 ANQGSEA. The J segment lost 6 bases and the V segment lost 5 bases, leaving 3 bases of the junction unmatched. CDR3 in DNA: TGCAGCGTTAGACAGGGGGCCCCCGGGGAGCTGTTTTTT. It yields the protein CSVRQGAPGELFF.

The chain employs TRBV7-7 and TRBJ2-1, with D maybe TRBD2 (6 bases). Germline V gives CDR1 SSHAT, CDR2 FNYEAQ (reference sequence). The CDR3 is 13 amino acids. Trimming pared 0 bases from V and 7 bases from J, leaving 7 bases between. The CDR3: CASSLAGGNEQFF. DNA for the CDR3: TGTGCCAGCAGCTTAGCGGGGGGTAATGAGCAGTTCTTC.

The CDR3, as DNA: TGCGCCAGCAGCTTGGATTGGGGGAGCAATCAGCCCCAGCATTTT. Protein: CASSLDWGSNQPQHF. V gene TRBV5-1 combines with J gene TRBJ1-5; TRBD1 might be the D (5 bases). Trimming cost V 0 bases and J 1 base, with 8 bases left between them. Germline-derived CDR1 and CDR2 are SGHRS and YFSETQ. There are 15 residues in the CDR3.

This chain links TRBV5-4 with TRBJ1-1; 8 bases line up with TRBD1. V lost 2 bases to trimming and J lost 5 bases; unmatched junction nucleotides: 8. Germline CDR1 SGHNT, CDR2 YYREEE (reference sequence). This CDR3 is built from 15 residues. The chain's CDR3 is CASSFPTGEKTEAFF. The DNA of the CDR3 is TGTGCCAGCAGCTTCCCGACAGGGGAAAAGACTGAAGCTTTCTTT.

The V call is TRBV18, the J call TRBJ2-3, with 16 positions matching TRBD2. From germline, CDR1 is KGHSH and CDR2 LQKENI. After removal of 5 bases from V and 4 bases from J, the junction contained 9 bases not matched to a gene. The CDR3 totals 18 residues. CDR3 nucleotide sequence: TGTGCCAGCTCATCCGGGACTAGCGGGAGGGCCGTAGCAGATACGCAGTATTTT. As protein: CASSSGTSGRAVADTQYF. Full variable domain (missing parts from reference TRBV18 and TRBJ2-3): NAGVMQNPRHLVRRRGQEARLRCSPMKGHSHVYWYRQLPEEGLKFMVYLQKENIIDESGMPKERFSAEFPKEGPSILRIQQVVRGDSAAYFCASSSGTSGRAVADTQYFGPGTRLTVL.

The rearrangement uses TRBV15 and TRBJ2-7; 8 positions agree with TRBD1. The CDR3 covers 15 residues. Germline CDR1 is LNHNV and CDR2 is YYDKDF (reference sequence). With V trimmed by 5 bases and J by 7 bases, 13 bases remained unmatched. The CDR3 DNA reads TGTGCCACCAGCCGTTCCTCAGGGGACAGGAGAGAGCAGTACTTC. Residues: CATSRSSGDRREQYF.

The rearrangement uses TRBV7-9 and TRBJ2-1; D possibly corresponds to TRBD2 (6 bases). CDR1 and CDR2 (germline): SEHNR, FQNEAQ (reference sequence). This CDR3 has 15 amino acids. V lost 5 bases, J lost 3 bases, and 14 bases lay in between. The CDR3 loop reads CASSPYTDYYNEQFF. The DNA for the CDR3 is TGTGCCAGCAGCCCCTACACGGACTACTACAATGAGCAGTTCTTC.

The chain uses TRBV6-5 and TRBJ2-7, with D possibly being TRBD1 (5 bases). Between the trimmed V and J ends, which lost 5 bases and 3 bases, there was a span of 17 bases. The CDR3 covers 15 residues. The germline CDR1 and CDR2 sequences are MNHEY and SVGAGI. CDR3 sequence reads: CASSPTWTPYYEQYF. CDR3 sequence (DNA): TGTGCCAGCAGTCCGACATGGACACCTTACTACGAGCAGTACTTC.